There are a few counts of the clone carrying this T cell receptor beta chain. The CDR3 consists of 17 residues. Trimming took 1 base from V and 0 from J, leaving 14 bases between them. Germline CDR1 and CDR2: SGHRS and YFSETQ. The sample is drawn from a study of blood T cell repertoires in COVID-19. Turning to the study itself: Material from acute and convalescent COVID-19 was sourced from the United States, Italy and Spain. In each case, the material was cDNA or gDNA derived from T cells, B-cell-depleted T cells, or PBMCs.

Original processing notes: Reference gene primer amplification gave nucleated cell count estimates. The assay was immunoSEQ multiplex PCR, and TCRdb's table has in-frame clones only and misses some. V, J and clone size reflect that table, while D and trimming were determined from the DNA. The sample yields over 85,000 clones, around four fifths seen once. Sequences were obtained from peripheral blood. The chain has TRBV5-1 and TRBJ2-1; possibly TRBD2 for D (6 bases). This receptor was taken from a man aged 50 to 59 with acute or convalescent COVID-19. The CDR3: CASSLRGTASSYNEQFF. As DNA, the CDR3 is TGCGCCAGCAGCTTGCGGGGGACGGCGAGCTCCTACAATGAGCAGTTCTTC.